This T cell receptor beta chain was sequenced for a study of neurological immune-mediated disorders (dated by TCRdb to between 2018 and 2021). Describing the broader study: The study compared peripheral blood TCR-beta repertoires of HTLV-I-associated myelopathy (HAM/TSP) patients, multiple sclerosis patients and healthy controls using UMI-based sequencing. The 90 to 120 TCR-beta libraries covered PBMC samples along with longitudinal samples, technical triplicates, and paired sorted CD4+ and CD8+ T-cell subsets. The cohort comprised 68 subjects: 15 or so HAM/TSP patients, around 34 multiple sclerosis patients and approximately 20 healthy controls.

The CDR3 runs 15 residues from the cysteine to the phenylalanine. Only the CDR3 part of the read is kept: 45 bases, read in frame from the first base. V is trimmed back by 8 bases and J by 1 base, and the junction contains 6 bases that no gene match accounts for. The germline V gene supplies CDR1 MNHNS and CDR2 SASEGT. This clonotype has at least ten counts. Its antigen remains undetermined. No much larger clone exists at a distance of one base, and base qualities are not known. Healthy controls were blood bank volunteers in Maryland, USA. Libraries from unsorted PBMCs were made from 2 million PBMCs kept in RNAlater at -80 degrees C until RNA extraction. PBMCs were separated from peripheral blood using Ficoll-Hypaque density gradient centrifugation and then cryopreserved in liquid nitrogen. Summary of the overall study and its limitations: TCR clonal expansion was highest in HAM/TSP patients and lowest in MS patients, with MS patients falling below even healthy controls. No identical CDR3 amino acid sequences were found to be shared among expanded clones across subjects, suggesting that TCR-beta repertoires were private in all groups.

cDNA was synthesized by template-switch 5'RACE using a primer with a 10-nucleotide random unique molecular identifier that tagged each TCR transcript. Over 190 million TCR-beta sequences, covering 15-18 subjects, were produced in each sequencing run. The RNeasy kit was used to extract total RNA. The KAPA Real-time Library Amplification kit was used to amplify TCR-beta VDJ regions with primers for the TCR constant region and the 5'RACE anchor. Sample indexes and Illumina adaptors were added in a first PCR, and a second PCR then increased library yield. After Ampure bead purification, the roughly 650 bp TCR product was size-selected on a 2% E-gel SizeSelection system. Library quality was checked on a Bioanalyzer, concentration was measured with Qubit, and libraries were quantified with the Kapa Library Quantification kit before pooling. An Illumina HiSeq 2500 sequenced the libraries paired-end 2 x 150 bp. To increase sequence diversity, roughly 24-30% phiX was spiked into each library pool. The published analysis was carried out like this. The UMI-based MiGEC pipeline processed quality-filtered reads and removed over 80% of raw TCR sequences during error correction. IMGT germline references were used for aligning VDJ genes, and each clonotype was defined as a unique CDR3 amino acid sequence together with its V-J genes. Clonal expansion, Shannon diversity, and CDR3 relatedness (CalcPairwiseDistances, ClusterSamples) were evaluated with VDJtools, and phylogenetic trees were built with CLCbio workbench. Expanded clones were defined as having at least 8 unique UMIs, based on coefficient-of-variation modelling across technical triplicates. TCRdb applied fastp at Q25 and MiXCR to the public reads, then kept only in-frame beta chains. Here each entry gathers all rows of one CDR3 protein and keeps the most common genes and DNA. Here the V and J calls rest on TCRdb's processing, not on the authors' analysis. This sample comprises 80,000 or so distinct CDR3 sequences, roughly 10% of them detected only once. The top ten hold about 1.8% of the sample.

The chain links TRBV6-1 with TRBJ2-3; TRBD1 lines up with 10 middle nucleotides. The sample was PBMCs. This sequence originates from a man aged 50-60 years in good health. The nucleotide sequence is TGTGCCAGCGGGGGACAGGGGATTGGCACAGATACGCAGTATTTT. Its protein is CASGGQGIGTDTQYF.